These 20 T cell receptor beta chains originate from one sample sequenced in a study of OX40 agonist ivuxolimab in advanced cancers. Sequencing was performed with immunoSEQ multiplex PCR; in TCRdb, only in-frame clones are kept and a portion is missing. The sample holds roughly 55,000 clones; around 80% are singletons and the top ten take 4% to 5%. This sample comprised CD4+ or CD8+ T cells sorted from blood, obtained in a trial of the OX40 agonist ivuxolimab. The receptors originated from an adult with an advanced solid tumor such as melanoma, head and neck, liver or kidney cancer.

The chain couples TRBV7-8 to TRBJ1-3; 7 nucleotides match TRBD1. Germline assignment: CDR1 SGHVS and CDR2 FQNEAQ. This CDR3 has 16 amino acids. The junction had 8 bases not matched to a gene; V was cut back by 4 bases and J by 2 bases. Here the CDR3 reads CASSSRQGGPGNTIYF. CDR3 nucleotides: TGTGCCAGCAGCTCGAGGCAGGGGGGGCCTGGAAACACCATATATTTT.

The chain is built from TRBV5-6 and TRBJ2-7, with D possibly matching TRBD1 (6 bases). Germline V lookup: CDR1 SGHDT, CDR2 YYEEEE. Trimming took off 0 bases at V and 3 bases at J, with 16 bases between the two ends. The CDR3 extends over 16 amino acids. Written as DNA, the CDR3 is TGTGCCAGCAGCTTGGTTCGTAGGGGGTCATTCTACGAGCAGTACTTC. It encodes CASSLVRRGSFYEQYF.

This clone is a singleton in its sample. The chain has TRBV28 and TRBJ2-3; D uncertain. This CDR3 is 11 amino acids long. The V gene's germline CDR1 is MDHEN and CDR2 SYDVKM. V lost 4 bases and J lost 2, with 1 base in between. The DNA for the CDR3 is TGTGCCAGCAGTTACACAGATACGCAGTATTTT. Amino acid sequence: CASSYTDTQYF.

This chain connects TRBV19 to TRBJ2-7, with TRBD2 as a possible D gene (6 bases). CDR1 LNHDA and CDR2 SQIVND come from the germline V gene (reference sequence). V was pared by 3 bases and J by 3 bases, with 9 bases between. This CDR3 region has 13 residues. As DNA, the CDR3 is TGTGCCAGTAGTATCCGGAGGGACTACGAGCAGTACTTC. Its protein is CASSIRRDYEQYF.

The gene calls are TRBV2 and TRBJ1-1, with D hard to call. This CDR3 has 13 amino acids. The V end was cut by 8 bases, the J end by 0 bases, with 10 bases between. Germline V gives CDR1 SNHLY, CDR2 FYNNEI. CDR3 protein: CASGKGMNTEAFF. As DNA, the CDR3 is TGTGCCAGCGGAAAGGGTATGAACACTGAAGCTTTCTTT.

The genes are TRBV11-3 and TRBJ2-1, with 8 bases lining up with TRBD2. This CDR3 has 15 amino acids. CDR1 and CDR2 (germline): SGHNT, YENEEA. The trim removed 5 bases at V and 2 bases at J, leaving 5 bases unmatched. CDR3 region: CASSQRLATYNEQFF. The CDR3 DNA follows: TGTGCCAGCAGCCAAAGACTAGCGACCTACAATGAGCAGTTCTTC.

The J gene is TRBJ1-4, the V gene TRBV28; 9 bases are a match to TRBD1. With 1 base clipped from V and 4 bases from J, the junction kept 1 base outside the gene matches. This CDR3 spans 15 amino acids. Germline CDR1 reads MDHEN; CDR2 reads SYDVKM. The CDR3 nucleotides are TGTGCCAGCAGTTTATCGGGACAGGGTAATGAAAAACTGTTTTTT. It translates to CASSLSGQGNEKLFF.

The chain has TRBV9 and TRBJ2-3; unclear D gene. CDR1 is SGDLS and CDR2 is YYNGEE in the germline V gene. Trimming shortened V by 0 bases and J by 2 bases, and 7 bases separated the two germline ends. CDR3 length: 14 amino acids. CDR3 DNA sequence: TGTGCCAGCAGCGTAGCGAGCTACACAGATACGCAGTATTTT. It translates to CASSVASYTDTQYF.

The V gene is TRBV18, the J gene TRBJ1-4; 9 bases are shared with TRBD1. Trimming removed 0 bases from V and 6 bases from J; junction bases left unmatched: 8. CDR3 length: 17 amino acids. The germline CDR1 and CDR2 sequences are KGHSH and LQKENI. CDR3 loop: CASSPPVWTGDDEKLFF. DNA of the CDR3: TGTGCCAGCTCACCACCGGTGTGGACAGGGGACGATGAAAAACTGTTTTTT.

This rearrangement joins TRBV7-2 to TRBJ1-2; 7 nucleotides align to TRBD1. Germline-derived CDR1 and CDR2 are SGHTA and FQGNSA. Losses at the gene ends were 5 bases for V and 4 bases for J; bases not matched to a gene: 4. The CDR3 covers 13 residues. CDR3 nucleotide sequence: TGTGCCAGCAGCGTAGACAGGGTCTATGGCTACACCTTC. Translated, it gives CASSVDRVYGYTF.

The chain couples TRBV6-1 to TRBJ2-7, with TRBD1 matching over 7 bases. V lost 0 bases and J lost 4; bases outside the gene matches: 3. This CDR3 spans 14 amino acids. Germline-derived CDR1 and CDR2 are MNHNS and SASEGT. The CDR3 loop reads CASSEAGRGYEQYF. Here the CDR3 DNA reads TGTGCCAGCAGTGAAGCGGGCAGGGGGTACGAGCAGTACTTC.

This clone is a singleton in its sample. The gene calls are TRBV11-3 and TRBJ2-2; 7 positions match TRBD2. Trimming removed 5 bases from V and 6 bases from J; junction bases left unmatched: 9. This CDR3 has 15 amino acids. Germline V gene lookup returns CDR1 SGHNT and CDR2 YENEEA. The DNA of the CDR3 is TGTGCCAGCAGCCCCGTCCCGGGAGGAGCCGGGGAGCTGTTTTTT. It yields the protein CASSPVPGGAGELFF.

This clone has just a few counts. V is TRBV7-9 and J is TRBJ2-5; possible D gene TRBD2, 6 bases. The CDR3 runs 14 residues. The germline CDR1 and CDR2 sequences are SEHNR and FQNEAQ (reference sequence). The V end was cut by 8 bases, the J end by 5 bases, with 18 bases between. The CDR3 protein is CASGSLGGLETQYF. In DNA, the CDR3 is TGTGCCAGCGGTTCCTTGGGGGGTTTGGAGACCCAGTACTTC. Full variable domain (rest looked up from reference TRBV7-9 and TRBJ2-5): DTGVSQNPRHKITKRGQNVTFRCDPISEHNRLYWYRQTLGQGPEFLTYFQNEAQLEKSRLLSDRFSAERPKGSFSTLEIQRTEQGDSAMYLCASGSLGGLETQYFGPGTRLLVL.

This sequence joins TRBV15 and TRBJ1-1; D gene unclear. The CDR3 is 14 residues long. The V end lost 0 bases, the J end lost 5 bases, and 10 bases lay between the germline ends. Per germline, CDR1 LNHNV and CDR2 YYDKDF (reference sequence). The CDR3: CATSREIFGTEAFF. The CDR3, as DNA: TGTGCCACCAGCAGAGAGATTTTTGGGACTGAAGCTTTCTTT.

This chain uses TRBV6-5 with TRBJ1-2, with a possible D match to TRBD1 (5 bases). This CDR3 spans 14 amino acids. Looked up from germline, CDR1 is MNHEY and CDR2 is SVGAGI. The V and J ends lost 5 bases and 4 bases respectively, with 14 bases between them. CDR3: CASSKIRDGYGYTF. The CDR3 bases are TGTGCCAGCAGTAAGATCCGGGACGGCTATGGCTACACCTTC.

The chain links TRBV28 to TRBJ2-2; D might be TRBD1 (5 bases). V was pared by 6 bases and J by 0 bases, with 8 bases between. The CDR3 length is 14 residues. The germline gives CDR1 MDHEN, CDR2 SYDVKM. The chain's CDR3 is CASRQGTNTGELFF. The CDR3 DNA follows: TGTGCCAGCAGGCAGGGTACGAACACCGGGGAGCTGTTTTTT. The entire variable domain, with the rest obtained from reference TRBV28 and TRBJ2-2, is as follows: DVKVTQSSRYLVKRTGEKVFLECVQDMDHENMFWYRQDPGLGLRLIYFSYDVKMKEKGDIPEGYSVSREKKERFSLILESASTNQTSMYLCASRQGTNTGELFFGEGSRLTVL.

This clone has just a few counts. V is TRBV7-2 and J is TRBJ2-7; maybe TRBD1 (5 bases). Trimming took off 1 base at V and 4 bases at J, with 11 bases between the two ends. CDR3 length: 14 amino acids. Per germline, CDR1 SGHTA and CDR2 FQGNSA. The CDR3 sequence is CASSLGAQGYEQYF. CDR3 DNA: TGTGCCAGCAGCTTAGGGGCCCAGGGATACGAGCAGTACTTC.

The genes are TRBV6-5 and TRBJ2-1; no definite D call. The CDR3 spans 13 residues. Deletions cut 5 bases from V and 7 bases from J, with 12 bases between. Germline loops: CDR1 MNHEY, CDR2 SVGAGI. CDR3 sequence reads: CASSPRRSNEQFF. In DNA form, the CDR3 reads TGTGCCAGCAGTCCCCGGAGATCAAATGAGCAGTTCTTC.

The chain carries TRBV6-6 and TRBJ2-5; 10 bases match TRBD1. The CDR3 is made up of 15 amino acids. With 4 bases clipped from V and 4 bases from J, the junction kept 6 bases outside the gene matches. CDR1 is MNHNY, CDR2 SVGAGI, per germline (reference sequence). The CDR3 DNA reads as TGTGCCAGCAGTTCCCGGACAGGGGGTATAGAGACCCAGTACTTC. Translation: CASSSRTGGIETQYF.

The gene calls are TRBV10-3 and TRBJ2-2; D gene unclear. Looked up from germline, CDR1 is ENHRY and CDR2 is SYGVKD. Trimming removed 6 bases from V and 7 bases from J, with 12 bases in between. This CDR3 contains 13 residues. DNA for the CDR3: TGTGCCATCAGCCAATGGGTTGGCGGGGAGCTGTTTTTT. This gives the protein CAISQWVGGELFF.